What follows are 18 T cell receptor beta chains derived from one specimen sequenced in a study of vaccination and CD4 T cells after COVID-19. The treatment denotes: approximately 9-day PBMC culture with coronavirus spike peptide pools or control peptides (ViraFEST assay). The Oncomine TCR Beta short-read assay sequenced DNA from cultured CD4+ T cells. TCRdb analysed the PCR reads with MiXCR anew, one entry per CDR3 protein. The sample gives thousands of distinct CDR3 sequences, about 70% of which show up once; around 8.8% is in the top ten. These receptors are not linked to any known antigen. The specimen was CD4+ T cells from blood, cultured in vitro, collected before SARS-CoV-2 vaccination. The receptors derive from a human donor who had recovered from COVID-19.

The V gene is TRBV7-9, the J gene TRBJ2-3; the D gene is possibly TRBD2 (6 bases). The CDR3 contains 13 residues. The germline CDR1 and CDR2 sequences are SEHNR and FQNEAQ (reference sequence). V was clipped by 3 bases and J by 4 bases, with 8 bases between them. The CDR3 loop reads CASSLPGADTQYF. The CDR3 DNA sequence: TGTGCCAGCAGCTTGCCGGGGGCAGATACGCAGTATTTT.

This chain links TRBV5-4 with TRBJ2-1; D is tentatively TRBD1 or TRBD2 (5 bases each). The CDR3 totals 14 residues. Germline assignment: CDR1 SGHNT and CDR2 YYREEE (reference sequence). V was pared by 1 base and J by 7 bases, with 12 bases between. The CDR3 nucleotides are TGTGCCAGCAGCTTGCCCTTGGGACCGAATGAGCAGTTCTTC. Translated: CASSLPLGPNEQFF. Full variable domain (remainder filled in from reference TRBV5-4 and TRBJ2-1): ETGVTQSPTHLIKTRGQQVTLRCSSQSGHNTVSWYQQALGQGPQFIFQYYREEENGRGNFPPRFSGLQFPNYSSELNVNALELDDSALYLCASSLPLGPNEQFFGPGTRLTVL.

In its sample, this clonotype was seen a few times. This rearrangement joins TRBV7-2 to TRBJ2-2, with no clear D. The V and J ends lost 5 bases and 9 bases respectively, with 13 bases between them. Germline loops: CDR1 SGHTA, CDR2 FQGNSA. There are 13 residues in the CDR3. In DNA form, the CDR3 reads TGTGCCAGCAGCACCTCTACGGGTTGGGAGCTGTTTTTT. Protein sequence: CASSTSTGWELFF.

This rearrangement joins TRBV6-4 to TRBJ2-2; D is undetermined. V lost 5 bases and J 8 bases, leaving 9 bases between the germline ends. The CDR3 is 12 residues long. Germline CDR1 is MRHNA and CDR2 is SNTAGT. The CDR3 region has the DNA TGTGCCAGCAGTCCGGGTTTTGGGGAGCTGTTTTTT. This sequence encodes CASSPGFGELFF.

The rearrangement links TRBV27 to TRBJ2-7; weak D call: TRBD1 (5 bases). This CDR3 has 17 amino acids. Germline lookup yields CDR1 MNHEY and CDR2 SMNVEV (reference sequence). The V gene lost 2 bases and the J gene lost 2 bases, with 19 bases spanning the gap. The CDR3 is CASSLLGTTAIPYEQYF. CDR3 coding DNA: TGTGCCAGCAGTTTACTGGGTACGACAGCTATTCCCTACGAGCAGTACTTC.

The chain employs TRBV27 and TRBJ2-1; 9 positions match TRBD1. The CDR3 sequence is 16 residues long. Germline V CDR1 and CDR2: MNHEY, SMNVEV (reference sequence). The trim removed 5 bases at V and 1 base at J, leaving 6 bases unmatched. This CDR3 is CASSPGDRVSYNEQFF. The CDR3 DNA sequence: TGTGCCAGCAGTCCCGGGGACAGGGTATCCTACAATGAGCAGTTCTTC.

V usage is TRBV28 and J usage is TRBJ2-5; possibly TRBD1 for D (6 bases). The CDR3 extends over 13 amino acids. V was clipped by 7 bases and J by 5 bases, with 14 bases between them. CDR1 is MDHEN and CDR2 is SYDVKM in the germline V gene. Here the CDR3 reads CASTTQGKETQYF. DNA of the CDR3: TGTGCCAGCACAACGCAGGGGAAGGAGACCCAGTACTTC.

This rearrangement joins TRBV11-3 to TRBJ2-7; a possible D gene is TRBD2 (6 bases). CDR1 SGHNT and CDR2 YENEEA come from the germline V gene. V lost 5 bases and J lost 1, with 12 bases in between. This CDR3 comprises 14 residues. CDR3: CASSPGRGSYEQYF. In DNA, the CDR3 is TGTGCCAGCAGCCCCGGGAGAGGATCCTACGAGCAGTACTTC.

This clonotype came up a few times. The CDR3 is CASSPGPRPSNQPQHF. DNA of the CDR3: TGTGCCAGCAGTCCTGGGCCCAGGCCTAGCAATCAGCCCCAGCATTTT. The chain links TRBV27 to TRBJ1-5; D gene ambiguous. The CDR3 is made up of 16 amino acids. The germline gives CDR1 MNHEY, CDR2 SMNVEV (reference sequence). Between the trimmed V and J ends, which lost 5 bases and 0 bases, there was a span of 14 bases.

The CDR3 sequence is CASSLHPGQGENTIYF. In DNA, the CDR3 is TGTGCCAGTAGTCTCCATCCGGGACAGGGAGAAAACACCATATATTTT. V is TRBV19 and J is TRBJ1-3; 9 bases are a match to TRBD1. The CDR3 is 16 amino acids. CDR1 and CDR2 (germline): LNHDA, SQIVND (reference sequence). J was trimmed by 6 bases and V by 5 bases; bases with no gene match: 11.

The chain couples TRBV11-2 to TRBJ1-5; maybe TRBD1 (6 bases). The V gene's germline CDR1 is SGHAT and CDR2 FQNNGV. The CDR3 covers 13 residues. Trimming left V 5 bases short and J 6 bases short, with 11 bases between. The CDR3 sequence: CASSLLGGQPQHF. The CDR3 coding sequence is TGTGCCAGCAGCCTATTAGGGGGTCAGCCCCAGCATTTT.

The chain employs TRBV28 and TRBJ1-3, with 11 bases matching TRBD1. V shed 4 bases and J 3 bases; nucleotides not matched to a gene: 5. The CDR3 has 16 amino acids. CDR1 MDHEN and CDR2 SYDVKM come from the germline V gene. CDR3: CASSSPGQGVGNTIYF. The CDR3 DNA follows: TGTGCCAGCAGTTCGCCGGGACAGGGGGTTGGAAACACCATATATTTT. The complete variable domain, with remaining parts taken from reference TRBV28 and TRBJ1-3, reads DVKVTQSSRYLVKRTGEKVFLECVQDMDHENMFWYRQDPGLGLRLIYFSYDVKMKEKGDIPEGYSVSREKKERFSLILESASTNQTSMYLCASSSPGQGVGNTIYFGEGSWLTVV.

The chain combines TRBV10-3 with TRBJ2-3; 12 positions match TRBD2. The CDR3 is 14 amino acids. V gave up 3 bases and J gave up 5 bases; unmatched junction bases: 0. CDR1 and CDR2 (germline): ENHRY, SYGVKD. The chain's CDR3 is CAISELAGGDTQYF. CDR3 bases: TGTGCCATCAGTGAACTAGCGGGAGGAGATACGCAGTATTTT.

The V and J genes are TRBV7-9 and TRBJ1-1; D gene unclear. The germline V gene has CDR1 SEHNR and CDR2 FQNEAQ (reference sequence). The CDR3 has 13 residues. The V end was cut by 7 bases, the J end by 1 base, with 10 bases between. The CDR3 coding sequence is TGTGCCAGCATCTCTGGGCAGAACACTGAAGCTTTCTTT. It translates to CASISGQNTEAFF.

This chain connects TRBV23-1 to TRBJ1-6, with 9 bases aligning to TRBD1. TRBV23-1 is filed as an ORF, its function uncertain. The V and J ends lost 2 bases and 7 bases, in that order; junction bases with no gene match: 12. The CDR3 is 18 amino acids. The CDR3 sequence is CASSQIPGTGLTNSPLHF. The CDR3 DNA sequence: TGCGCCAGCAGTCAAATCCCCGGGACAGGGCTAACCAATTCACCCCTCCACTTT.

The chain has TRBV20-1 and TRBJ2-7; 8 nucleotides line up with TRBD1. V was pared by 4 bases and J by 3 bases, with 8 bases of the junction left unmatched. This CDR3 has 14 amino acids. CDR1 DFQATT and CDR2 SNEGSKA come from the germline V gene (reference sequence). The CDR3 sequence: CSATRTGLSYEQYF. The CDR3 coding sequence is TGCAGTGCTACCCGGACAGGGTTGAGCTACGAGCAGTACTTC.

This clonotype occurred a few times. The chain uses TRBV6-5 and TRBJ2-7; no clear D gene. Trimming shortened V by 4 bases and J by 3 bases, and 13 bases separated the two germline ends. This CDR3 contains 14 residues. The germline gives CDR1 MNHEY, CDR2 SVGAGI. As DNA, the CDR3 is TGTGCCAGCAGTTTATCAATTGTCAACTACGAGCAGTACTTC. It specifies CASSLSIVNYEQYF.

The rearrangement links TRBV19 to TRBJ1-5; tentative D call: TRBD1 (5 bases). CDR1 is LNHDA and CDR2 is SQIVND in the germline V gene (reference sequence). The V gene lost 5 bases and the J gene lost 3 bases, with 17 bases spanning the gap. This CDR3 has 16 residues. The CDR3 sequence: CASSSTGQGVNQPQHF. The CDR3 DNA sequence: TGTGCCAGTAGTTCCACGGGGCAGGGCGTCAATCAGCCCCAGCATTTT. Complete variable domain (other parts from reference TRBV19 and TRBJ1-5): DGGITQSPKYLFRKEGQNVTLSCEQNLNHDAMYWYRQDPGQGLRLIYYSQIVNDFQKGDIAEGYSVSREKKESFPLTVTSAQKNPTAFYLCASSSTGQGVNQPQHFGDGTRLSIL.